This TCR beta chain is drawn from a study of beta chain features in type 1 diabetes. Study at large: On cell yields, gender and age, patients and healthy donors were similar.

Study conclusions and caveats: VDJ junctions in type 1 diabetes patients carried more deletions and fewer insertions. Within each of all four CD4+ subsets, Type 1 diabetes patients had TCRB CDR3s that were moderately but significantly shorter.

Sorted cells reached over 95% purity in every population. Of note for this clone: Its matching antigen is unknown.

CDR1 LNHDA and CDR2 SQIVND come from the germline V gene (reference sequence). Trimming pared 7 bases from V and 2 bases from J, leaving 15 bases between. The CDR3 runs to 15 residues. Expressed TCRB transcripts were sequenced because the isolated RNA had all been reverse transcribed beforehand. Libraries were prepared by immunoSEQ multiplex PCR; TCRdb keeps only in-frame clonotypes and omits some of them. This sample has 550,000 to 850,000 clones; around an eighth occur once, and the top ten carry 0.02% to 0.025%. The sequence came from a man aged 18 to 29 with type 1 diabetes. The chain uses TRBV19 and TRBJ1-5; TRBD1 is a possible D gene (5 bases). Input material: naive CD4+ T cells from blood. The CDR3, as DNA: TGTGCCAGTAACCCGGAAGGGGTTGGCAATCAGCCCCAGCATTTT. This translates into CASNPEGVGNQPQHF.